This paragraph reports one T cell receptor (beta chain). This record belongs to a study of blood T cell repertoires in COVID-19. Study-wide background: The United States, Italy and Spain were the sources of the acute and convalescent COVID-19 samples. T cells, B-cell-depleted T cells, or PBMCs provided the cDNA or gDNA that served as material.

Authors' processing steps: Amplification of reference gene primers provided the estimated nucleated cell counts. Measured with immunoSEQ multiplex PCR; TCRdb has only the in-frame clones, and not every one. That table supplies the V and J calls and clone size; D and trimming were determined from the DNA. This sample carries 350,000 or so clones, approximately 89% of them seen once, and the ten largest clones take about 9.4%. CDR1 is SNHLY, CDR2 FYNNEI, per germline. The CDR3 contains 16 residues. Trimming stripped 0 bases from V and 1 base from J, with 12 bases between. A Seattle source enrolled patients during active infection and followed them longitudinally.

The receptor was isolated from a woman aged 30 to 39 with COVID-19, enrolled during active disease. V and J are TRBV2 and TRBJ1-1; weak D call: TRBD1 (6 bases). Specimen: peripheral blood. CDR3 nucleotide sequence: TGTGCCAGCAGTGAAGCGCCCGGACAGACGAACACTGAAGCTTTCTTT. Translated: CASSEAPGQTNTEAFF.